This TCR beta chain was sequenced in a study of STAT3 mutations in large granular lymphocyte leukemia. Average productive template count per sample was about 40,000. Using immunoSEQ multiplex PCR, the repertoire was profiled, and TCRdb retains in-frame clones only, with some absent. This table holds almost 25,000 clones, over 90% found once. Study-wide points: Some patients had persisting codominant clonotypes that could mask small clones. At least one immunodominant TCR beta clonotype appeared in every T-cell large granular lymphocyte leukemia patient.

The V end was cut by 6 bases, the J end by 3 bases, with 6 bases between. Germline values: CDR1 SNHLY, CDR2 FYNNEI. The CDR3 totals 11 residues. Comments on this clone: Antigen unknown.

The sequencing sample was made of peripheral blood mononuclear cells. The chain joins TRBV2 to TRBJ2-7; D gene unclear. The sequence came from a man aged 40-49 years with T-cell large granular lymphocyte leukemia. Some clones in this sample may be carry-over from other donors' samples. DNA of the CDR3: TGTGCCAGCAGCATTCTCTACGAGCAGTACTTC. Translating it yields CASSILYEQYF.